The rows below give T cell receptor beta chains drawn from one sample of a study of graft-versus-host responses after intestinal transplantation. The method was immunoSEQ multiplex PCR; TCRdb's version includes in-frame clones alone and lacks a portion of them. The sample consists of 30,000 to 40,000 clones, around 94% of them appearing once. Their cognate antigens are unknown. The material was unstimulated CD4+ T cells sorted from spleen or lymph node cells, obtained before transplant. The receptors stem from a human donor who was the organ donor for an intestinal transplant. CDR3s include the opening cysteine and the closing phenylalanine or tryptophan. D genes are given only for firm matches. Only part of the rows carry a size: once, few, many, or a class if the clone is expanded.

d_call: -; clone_size: -; j_call: TRBJ1-5; v_call: TRBV9; cdr3_nt: TGTGCCAGCAGCAGGGGGTACAGCAATCAGCCCCAGCATTTT; cdr3_aa: CASSRGYSNQPQHF
d_call: -; clone_size: -; j_call: TRBJ2-4; v_call: TRBV4-1; cdr3_nt: TGCGCCAGCAGCCGCGTGGGATCTAAGCTAGCCAAAAACATTCAGTACTTC; cdr3_aa: CASSRVGSKLAKNIQYF
d_call: -; clone_size: -; j_call: TRBJ2-2; v_call: TRBV11-3; cdr3_nt: TGTGCCAGCAGCAAAGGACAGAAGAGCGGGGAGCTGTTTTTT; cdr3_aa: CASSKGQKSGELFF
d_call: -; clone_size: -; j_call: TRBJ2-3; v_call: TRBV28; cdr3_nt: TGTGCCAGCAGTTTCTCGCCACACTCAGATACGCAGTATTTT; cdr3_aa: CASSFSPHSDTQYF
d_call: -; clone_size: -; j_call: TRBJ1-1; v_call: TRBV29-1; cdr3_nt: TGCAGCGTTGAAGTTCAGTACACTGAAGCTTTCTTT; cdr3_aa: CSVEVQYTEAFF
d_call: TRBD1; clone_size: -; j_call: TRBJ1-4; v_call: TRBV28; cdr3_nt: TGTGCCAGCAGCCCGGACAGGGGGGGGGTTAATGAAAAACTGTTTTTT; cdr3_aa: CASSPDRGGVNEKLFF
d_call: -; clone_size: -; j_call: TRBJ2-6; v_call: TRBV5-5; cdr3_nt: TGTGCCAGCAGCTTGTCGGGTATGGCTGGGGCCAACGTCCTGACTTTC; cdr3_aa: CASSLSGMAGANVLTF
d_call: -; clone_size: -; j_call: TRBJ2-5; v_call: TRBV11-2; cdr3_nt: TGTGCCAGCAGCTTATCGGATGGGGGGGCGGAGACCCAGTACTTC; cdr3_aa: CASSLSDGGAETQYF
d_call: -; clone_size: -; j_call: TRBJ2-7; v_call: TRBV7-8; cdr3_nt: TGTGCCAGCGGATTGCGGCTACCCTACGAGCAGTACTTC; cdr3_aa: CASGLRLPYEQYF
d_call: -; clone_size: once; j_call: TRBJ2-1; v_call: TRBV27; cdr3_nt: TGTGCCAGCAGTTTACACAAGTACAATGAGCAGTTCTTC; cdr3_aa: CASSLHKYNEQFF
d_call: -; clone_size: -; j_call: TRBJ2-1; v_call: TRBV20-1; cdr3_nt: TGCAGTGCTAGAGGACTAGGCGAGCAGTTCTTC; cdr3_aa: CSARGLGEQFF
d_call: -; clone_size: few; j_call: TRBJ1-6; v_call: TRBV19; cdr3_nt: TGTGCCAGTAGTACCGGGCAGGGTGCTTCACCCCTCCACTTT; cdr3_aa: CASSTGQGASPLHF